Below are 9 T cell receptor beta chains sequenced from a single sample in a study of cytomegalovirus exposure and HLA in healthy donors. PCR was performed using 60 Vbeta and 13 Jbeta primers. The data were produced by immunoSEQ multiplex PCR, yet TCRdb's version contains in-frame clones alone and is incomplete. The table lists fewer than 200,000 clones, around 80% of them singletons. The specimen was PBMCs. These receptor sequences come from a middle-aged man in good health and CMV-seronegative.

This clone has a single count. The chain combines TRBV5-4 with TRBJ1-6; 7 bases fit TRBD1. The junction had 8 bases not matched to a gene; V was cut back by 4 bases and J by 7 bases. This CDR3 comprises 15 residues. CDR1 is SGHNT, CDR2 YYREEE, per germline (reference sequence). In DNA, the CDR3 is TGTGCCAGCAGCCCTAAGACAGGGTCGAATTCACCCCTCCACTTT. Its protein product is CASSPKTGSNSPLHF.

This sequence joins TRBV30 and TRBJ2-7; 9 bases line up with TRBD2. Germline CDR1 GTSNPN, CDR2 SVGIG (reference sequence). The CDR3 is made up of 12 amino acids. CDR3 bases: TGTGCATGGCGGGAGGGCCGACACGAGCAGTACTTC. Translated, it gives CAWREGRHEQYF.

The gene calls are TRBV28 and TRBJ2-7; 8 bases agree with TRBD2. The CDR3 has 19 amino acids. The junction had 17 bases not matched to a gene; V was cut back by 3 bases and J by 1 base. Germline V CDR1 and CDR2: MDHEN, SYDVKM. DNA of the CDR3: TGTGCCAGCAGTTTTCCGCCGGGGGGACTAGGTCCCCTTTCCTACGAGCAGTACTTC. Its translation: CASSFPPGGLGPLSYEQYF.

J is TRBJ2-3 and V is TRBV19; 9 nucleotides line up with TRBD2. Looked up from germline, CDR1 is LNHDA and CDR2 is SQIVND (reference sequence). The CDR3 extends over 19 amino acids. J gave up 3 bases and V 5 bases, and 18 bases lay outside the gene matches. Written as DNA, the CDR3 is TGTGCCAGTAGTGGCCCCCGGGTAGCGGGAGAGGGTAGGACAGATACGCAGTATTTT. The encoded protein is CASSGPRVAGEGRTDTQYF. The whole variable domain, remainder taken from reference TRBV19 and TRBJ2-3, is DGGITQSPKYLFRKEGQNVTLSCEQNLNHDAMYWYRQDPGQGLRLIYYSQIVNDFQKGDIAEGYSVSREKKESFPLTVTSAQKNPTAFYLCASSGPRVAGEGRTDTQYFGPGTRLTVL.

The chain couples TRBV27 to TRBJ2-7; 7 bases match TRBD2. The CDR3 is 16 residues long. The junction had 13 bases not matched to a gene; V was cut back by 2 bases and J by 6 bases. The V gene's germline CDR1 is MNHEY and CDR2 SMNVEV (reference sequence). In DNA, the CDR3 is TGTGCCAGCAGTTTAGGAAACGCGGCGGGAGTTGGCGAGCAGTACTTC. It encodes CASSLGNAAGVGEQYF.

V gene TRBV30 combines with J gene TRBJ2-7; 12 bases align to TRBD2. Germline CDR1 is GTSNPN and CDR2 is SVGIG (reference sequence). V lost 6 bases to trimming and J lost 6 bases; unmatched junction nucleotides: 12. This CDR3 region has 15 residues. The CDR3 coding sequence is TGTGCCTGCACAAATCTAGCGGGAGGGCCCAGCGAGCAGTACTTC. It yields the protein CACTNLAGGPSEQYF.

The chain combines TRBV4-1 with TRBJ1-2; 9 nucleotides align to TRBD1. Germline V gene data show CDR1 as MGHRA and CDR2 as YSYEKL. Trimming took 2 bases from V and 5 from J; bases not matched to a gene: 6. CDR3 length: 15 residues. This CDR3 is CASSQPTGGKYGYTF. The CDR3 DNA reads TGCGCCAGCAGCCAACCGACAGGGGGGAAGTATGGCTACACCTTC.

The chain joins TRBV5-1 to TRBJ2-7; TRBD1 agrees at 8 bases. Unmatched junction bases numbered 6, after V lost 4 bases and J lost 0 bases. The germline V gene encodes CDR1 SGHRS and CDR2 YFSETQ. This CDR3 region has 15 residues. CDR3 region: CASSPRQGSSYEQYF. The CDR3 region has the DNA TGCGCCAGCAGCCCTCGACAGGGGAGCTCCTACGAGCAGTACTTC.

This clone occurred once. V and J are TRBV29-1 and TRBJ2-7; possible D gene TRBD2, 5 bases. V dropped 5 bases and J dropped 4 bases, with 12 bases sitting between them. Germline V gives CDR1 SQVTM, CDR2 ANQGSEA. The CDR3 covers 12 residues. This CDR3 reads CSVLGRGYEQYF. CDR3 nucleotides: TGCAGCGTTCTGGGCAGAGGGTACGAGCAGTACTTC.